The present TCR beta chain was sequenced within a study of shared clonotypes between healthy human individuals. Per sorted-subset replicate PCR, input was 150 to 250 ng DNA, representing about 32,000 T cell genomes. Original processing notes: ImmunoSEQ junction-only sequences lacked quality scores, so their filtering differed. Here immunoSEQ multiplex PCR was the method, and the copy in TCRdb shows in-frame clones only, minus some. The V and J calls and clone size are taken from that table; D and trimming were inferred from the DNA. In the table there are nearly 2 million clones, about 95% of which are singletons. V lost 3 bases and J lost 3, with 3 bases in between. The CDR3 spans 11 residues. The V gene's germline CDR1 is WSHSY and CDR2 SAAADI. On this clone: Possible read error: a much larger clone is one base away. Additional DNA sequences in this sample encode the identical CDR3.

In the naive CD8 group, cells lacked CD45RO and were positively selected for CCR7, so terminally differentiated effector memory CD45RA+ cells were left out. Sample: naive CD8+ T cells sorted from blood. The TCR comes from a man younger than 35 in good health. The V gene is TRBV10-2, the J gene TRBJ2-7; D remains unclear. The CDR3 bases are TGCGCCAGCAGTGATGGCTACGAGCAGTACTTC. Its translation: CASSDGYEQYF.